This T cell receptor (beta chain) emerged from a study of cytomegalovirus exposure and HLA in healthy donors. Findings and caveats of the study: The study designated roughly 150 TCR beta chains cytomegalovirus-associated. Common viral pathogens (according to a later analysis) appeared linked to several of the most significant clusters.

Amplification used 60 Vbeta primers and 13 Jbeta primers. Measured with immunoSEQ multiplex PCR; TCRdb has only the in-frame clones, and not every one. The sample lists fewer than 150,000 clones, around 80% seen once, with 2.2% in the top ten. For this clone: What it recognizes is unknown.

Trimming stripped 7 bases from V and 0 bases from J, with 3 bases between. Germline V gene lookup returns CDR1 MDHEN and CDR2 SYDVKM. CDR3 length: 11 amino acids. The specimen was PBMCs. The sequence was obtained from a young man in good health and CMV-seronegative. The chain links TRBV28 to TRBJ1-2; D ambiguous. DNA for the CDR3: TGTGCCAGCACTTCTAACTATGGCTACACCTTC. Its protein is CASTSNYGYTF.